Shown below are 9 T cell receptor beta chains from a single sample sequenced in a study of human T cells and chemical hapten exposure. Each CDR3 protein gets one entry after TCRdb re-called the RACE reads with MiXCR. The top ten hold 3.1% of the sample, which has about 98,000 distinct CDR3 sequences, about a tenth seen once. Stated time point: pre-sensitization, week 0. Treatment in this sample: therapeutic diphenylcyclopropenone sensitization with weekly scalp DPC. The source was whole blood, collected in connection with sensitization to the hapten diphenylcyclopropenone (DPC). These TCRs come from a woman aged 55-70 years with alopecia areata. Some clones in this sample may be carry-over from other donors' samples.

The table lists this clonotype with many counts. The chain couples TRBV5-1 to TRBJ1-3, with 8 nucleotides matching TRBD1. This CDR3 spans 17 amino acids. Germline CDR1 is SGHRS and CDR2 is YFSETQ. Germline trimming cut 4 bases from V and 0 bases from J; bases unmatched to any gene: 9. The CDR3 is CASSPGWTGSSGNTIYF. CDR3 coding DNA: TGCGCCAGCAGCCCGGGGTGGACAGGGTCCTCTGGAAACACCATATATTTT.

This clonotype was observed many times. The chain links TRBV12-3 or TRBV12-4 to TRBJ1-1; tentatively, D is TRBD1 (5 bases). This CDR3 has 11 residues. V lost 4 bases, J lost 11 bases, and 11 bases lay in between. CDR3 nucleotides: TGTGCCAGCAGTTCCCAGGGAAGGGCTTTCTTT. It yields the protein CASSSQGRAFF.

This clonotype has just a few counts. The rearrangement uses TRBV27 and TRBJ2-2, with 8 bases identical to TRBD2. Trimming cost V 3 bases and J 1 base; bases outside gene matches: 4. CDR3 length: 16 amino acids. In germline, CDR1 is MNHEY, CDR2 SMNVEV (reference sequence). CDR3 region: CASSFRSGGNTGELFF. The CDR3 DNA is TGTGCCAGCAGTTTTAGGAGCGGGGGGAACACCGGGGAGCTGTTTTTT.

This CDR3 reads CASSLVRTGYGYTF. The CDR3 DNA reads TGTGCCAGCAGCTTAGTACGGACTGGCTATGGCTACACCTTC. The V call is TRBV7-2, the J call TRBJ1-2, with D hard to call. CDR3 size: 14 residues. Germline V gene sequence: CDR1 SGHTA, CDR2 FQGNSA. V was clipped by 1 base and J by 4 bases, with 10 bases between them.

This clonotype was found many times. The chain joins TRBV7-9 to TRBJ1-5; 9 bases are shared with TRBD1. The CDR3 length is 15 residues. Germline CDR1 and CDR2: SEHNR and FQNEAQ (reference sequence). J lost 1 base, V lost 4 bases, and 2 bases had no gene match. The CDR3 DNA reads as TGTGCCAGCAGCTGGGGACAGGGAAGCAATCAGCCCCAGCATTTT. This encodes CASSWGQGSNQPQHF.

This clonotype occurred many times. The J gene is TRBJ2-1, the V gene TRBV12-3 or TRBV12-4, with 8 bases fitting TRBD2. This CDR3 is 19 amino acids long. V shed 1 base and J 0 bases; nucleotides not matched to a gene: 11. The CDR3 DNA reads as TGTGCCAGCAGTTTAGACATCCCCTCGGCGGGGGGCTCCTACAATGAGCAGTTCTTC. It translates to CASSLDIPSAGGSYNEQFF.

A remark on this clonotype: An end of the junction does not agree with germline; a read error may underlie this. The chain combines TRBV7-8 with TRBJ2-1, with 9 bases matching TRBD1. The CDR3 is 15 residues long. Germline CDR1 SGHVS, CDR2 FQNEAQ. CDR3 coding DNA: TGTGCCAACAGCCTGACAGGGGGGCCTTACAATGAGCAGTTCTTC. Its translation is CANSLTGGPYNEQFF.

This clonotype was detected many times. The CDR3 DNA sequence: TGTGCCAGCAGCCCCCGTGAATCGAGCACAGATACGCAGTATTTT. It specifies CASSPRESSTDTQYF. The gene calls are TRBV9 and TRBJ2-3, with unresolved D. The germline V gene has CDR1 SGDLS and CDR2 YYNGEE. The germline V and J ends were trimmed by 4 bases and 0 bases, with 12 bases remaining between them. CDR3 length: 15 residues. The full variable domain, with the rest looked up from reference TRBV9 and TRBJ2-3, is DSGVTQTPKHLITATGQRVTLRCSPRSGDLSVYWYQQSLDQGLQFLIQYYNGEERAKGNILERFSAQQFPDLHSELNLSSLELGDSALYFCASSPRESSTDTQYFGPGTRLTVL.

The sample holds many counts of this clonotype. The chain recombines TRBV4-1 with TRBJ1-6; no clear D gene. Between the trimmed V and J ends, which lost 4 bases and 10 bases, there was a span of 14 bases. This CDR3 contains 14 residues. CDR1 is MGHRA and CDR2 is YSYEKL in the germline V gene. The CDR3 DNA follows: TGCGCCAGCAGCCCACGGACTGAAGGGTCACCCCTCCACTTT. The encoded protein is CASSPRTEGSPLHF.